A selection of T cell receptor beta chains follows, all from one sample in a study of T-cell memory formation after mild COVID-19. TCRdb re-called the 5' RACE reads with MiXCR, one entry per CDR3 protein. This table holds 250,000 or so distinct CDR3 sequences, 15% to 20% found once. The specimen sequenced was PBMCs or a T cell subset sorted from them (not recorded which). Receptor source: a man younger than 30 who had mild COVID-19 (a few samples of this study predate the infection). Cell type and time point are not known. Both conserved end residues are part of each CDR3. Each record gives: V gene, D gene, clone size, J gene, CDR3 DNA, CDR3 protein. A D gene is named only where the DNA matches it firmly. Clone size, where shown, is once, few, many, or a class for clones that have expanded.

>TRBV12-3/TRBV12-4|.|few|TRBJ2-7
TGTGCCAGCAGTTTAATGGGGGCTGGCGAGCAGTACTTC
CASSLMGAGEQYF
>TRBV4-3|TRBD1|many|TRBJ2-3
TGCGCCAGCAGCCATGCTCCGGGACAGGGTGAAGATACGCAGTATTTT
CASSHAPGQGEDTQYF
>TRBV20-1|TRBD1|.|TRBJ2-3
TGCAGTGCTCCGGACAGGGGCAGCACAGATACGCAGTATTTT
CSAPDRGSTDTQYF
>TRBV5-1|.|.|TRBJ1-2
TGCGCCAGCAGCCAGATCGGGGGCGGGGGCTACACCTTC
CASSQIGGGGYTF
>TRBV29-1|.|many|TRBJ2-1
TGCAGCGTTGAAGATCCAGGGGGGCACTACAATGAGCAGTTCTTC
CSVEDPGGHYNEQFF
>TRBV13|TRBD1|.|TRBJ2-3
TGTGCCAGCAGCCAAGACAGGGATGCAGATACGCAGTATTTT
CASSQDRDADTQYF
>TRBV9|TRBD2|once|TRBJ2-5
TGTGCCAGCAGCTCTCGGACTAGCCAAGAGACCCAGTACTTC
CASSSRTSQETQYF
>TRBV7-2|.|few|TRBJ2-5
TGTGCCAGCAGATTAGGCATCCAAGAGACCCAGTACTTC
CASRLGIQETQYF
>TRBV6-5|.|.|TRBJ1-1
TGTGCCAGCACCTCCGTGGGAGGCCGAAAGTCTGAAGCTTTCTTT
CASTSVGGRKSEAFF
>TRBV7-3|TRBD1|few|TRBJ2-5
TGTGCCAGCAGCCCGCCGGGACAGGCACGGGAGACCCAGTACTTC
CASSPPGQARETQYF
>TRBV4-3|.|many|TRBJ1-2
TGCGCCAGCAGCCAAGATCGGGGAAGAGGCTACACCTTC
CASSQDRGRGYTF
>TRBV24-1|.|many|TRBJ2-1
TGTGCCACCAGTGGCCTTGGCTACAATGAGCAGTTCTTC
CATSGLGYNEQFF
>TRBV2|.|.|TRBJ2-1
TGTGCCAGCAGTGAGGTCAGCTACAATGAGCAGTTCTTC
CASSEVSYNEQFF
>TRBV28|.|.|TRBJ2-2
TGTGCCAGCAGTTTACGACTCTCCACCGGGGAGCTGTTTTTT
CASSLRLSTGELFF
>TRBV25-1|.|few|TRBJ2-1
TGTGCCAGCAGTGAAGGGGGCAGGGGTAGGGATGAGCAGTTCTTC
CASSEGGRGRDEQFF
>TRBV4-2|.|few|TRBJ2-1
TGTGCCAGCAGCCAGCAGATCCGGGACGAGCAGTTCTTC
CASSQQIRDEQFF
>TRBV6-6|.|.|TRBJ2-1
TGTGCCAGCAGTTACGGATCGGATGAGCAGTTCTTC
CASSYGSDEQFF
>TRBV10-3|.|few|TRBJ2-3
TGTGCCATCAGTGACGGAGGGCGGGGGCTTTCGGGAGATACGCAGTATTTT
CAISDGGRGLSGDTQYF
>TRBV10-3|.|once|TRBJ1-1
TGTGCCATCAGTGAGGGGTCTCGCACTGAAGCTTTCTTT
CAISEGSRTEAFF
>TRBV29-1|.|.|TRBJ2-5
TGCAGCGTTGAAGCCCTCCAAGAGACCCAGTACTTC
CSVEALQETQYF
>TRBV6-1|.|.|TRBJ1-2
TGTGCCAGCACCTCTGGGGCAGGGAATAACTATGGCTACACCTTC
CASTSGAGNNYGYTF
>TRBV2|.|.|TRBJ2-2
TGTGCCAGCAGTGGAAGGGGGAGCACCGGGGAGCTGTTTTTT
CASSGRGSTGELFF
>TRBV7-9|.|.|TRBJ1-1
TGTGCCAGCACCAAAAAGAACACTGAAGCTTTCTTT
CASTKKNTEAFF
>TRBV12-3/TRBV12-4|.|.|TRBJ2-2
TGTGCCAGCAAGTCCTACAGGGGGAGGGCCGGGGAGCTGTTTTTT
CASKSYRGRAGELFF
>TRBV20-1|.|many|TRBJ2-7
TGCAGTGCTTTCAACAACTACGAGCAGTACTTC
CSAFNNYEQYF
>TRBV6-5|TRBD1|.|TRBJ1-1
TGTGCCAGCAGTTACTCGACAGGGGTCGATGAAGCTTTCTTT
CASSYSTGVDEAFF
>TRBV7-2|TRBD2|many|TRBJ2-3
TGTGCCAGCAGCCGAGCTAGCGGGGGAGGGGCAGATACGCAGTATTTT
CASSRASGGGADTQYF
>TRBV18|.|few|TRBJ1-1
TGTGCCAGCTCACCACCGCGAGGGGGGAACACTGAAGCTTTCTTT
CASSPPRGGNTEAFF
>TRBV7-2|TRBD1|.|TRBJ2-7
TGTGCCAGCAGCTGGGACAGGGGTCCCTACGAGCAGTACTTC
CASSWDRGPYEQYF
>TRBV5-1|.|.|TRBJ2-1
TGCGCCAGCAGTTTCGGCTCCAGGGGGGATGAGCAGTTCTTC
CASSFGSRGDEQFF
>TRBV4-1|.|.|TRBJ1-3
TGCGCCAGCAGCCAAGGTCTCCGACCGTACGGAAACACCATATATTTT
CASSQGLRPYGNTIYF
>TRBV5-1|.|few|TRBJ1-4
TGCGCCAGCAGCTCCGGGACCCTCAACCCAGGAGAAAAACTGTTTTTT
CASSSGTLNPGEKLFF